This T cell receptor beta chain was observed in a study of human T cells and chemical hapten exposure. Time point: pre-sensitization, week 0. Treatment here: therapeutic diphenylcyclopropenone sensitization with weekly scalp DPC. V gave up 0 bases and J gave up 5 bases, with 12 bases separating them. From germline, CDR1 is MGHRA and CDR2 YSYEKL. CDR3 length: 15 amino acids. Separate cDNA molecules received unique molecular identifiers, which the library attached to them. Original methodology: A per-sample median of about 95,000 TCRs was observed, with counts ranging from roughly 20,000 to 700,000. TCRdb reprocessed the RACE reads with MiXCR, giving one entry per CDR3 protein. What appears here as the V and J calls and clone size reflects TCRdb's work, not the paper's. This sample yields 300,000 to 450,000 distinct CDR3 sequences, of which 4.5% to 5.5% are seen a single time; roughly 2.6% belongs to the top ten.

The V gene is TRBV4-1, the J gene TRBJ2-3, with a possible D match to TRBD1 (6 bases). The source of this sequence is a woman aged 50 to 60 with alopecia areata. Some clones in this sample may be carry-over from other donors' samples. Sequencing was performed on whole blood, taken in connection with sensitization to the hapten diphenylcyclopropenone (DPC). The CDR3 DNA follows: TGCGCCAGCAGCCAAGAAATGGGGGCGGGAGATACGCAGTATTTT. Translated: CASSQEMGAGDTQYF.